The clone carrying this T cell receptor beta chain occurred once. These data are taken from a study of blood T cell repertoires in COVID-19. Study at large: Sites across the United States, Italy and Spain contributed samples from acute and convalescent COVID-19. The analysed material was cDNA or gDNA that came from T cells, B-cell-depleted T cells, or PBMCs.

In the original processing: Counts of nucleated cells, estimated from reference gene primer amplification, were obtained. Libraries were prepared by immunoSEQ multiplex PCR; TCRdb keeps only in-frame clonotypes and omits some of them. The DNA was the basis for D and trimming; V, J and clone size are from that table. Found here are about 240,000 clones, about 85% of them singletons; the top ten hold 7.2%. V was pared by 3 bases and J by 2 bases, with 7 bases between. The CDR3 consists of 13 residues. Germline lookup yields CDR1 SGHTA and CDR2 FQGNSA. This sequence originates from a man in his sixties who had recovered from COVID-19. Source material: peripheral blood. The V call is TRBV7-2, the J call TRBJ2-5; D is unclear. The CDR3 spells CASSFSLQETQYF. DNA of the CDR3: TGTGCCAGCAGCTTTAGCCTACAAGAGACCCAGTACTTC. Full variable domain (rest looked up from reference TRBV7-2 and TRBJ2-5): GAGVSQSPSNKVTEKGKDVELRCDPISGHTALYWYRQSLGQGLEFLIYFQGNSAPDKSGLPSDRFSAERTGGSVSTLTIQRTQQEDSAVYLCASSFSLQETQYFGPGTRLLVL.